These T cell receptor beta chains were read from a single sample in a study of cytomegalovirus exposure and HLA in healthy donors. TCRdb keeps only in-frame clones here, not all; method: immunoSEQ multiplex PCR. Altogether roughly 280,000 clones are present, just over 70% being singletons, with the ten largest covering roughly 2.4%. Material for sequencing was PBMCs. The receptors derive from a female donor in good health and CMV-seronegative. Each CDR3 is given with its conserved first and last residue. A D gene is named only where the DNA matches it firmly. For some rows the clone size is stated as once, few or many, or as a class when expanded; others skip it.

J gene	clone size	V gene	D gene	CDR3 DNA	CDR3 protein
TRBJ2-7	NA	TRBV5-6	NA	TGTGCCAGCACCCCGGGGTGGACGAATGTCTACGAGCAGTACTTC	CASTPGWTNVYEQYF
TRBJ2-7	NA	TRBV7-2	TRBD2	TGTGCCAGCAGCCTCGGACTAGCGGGAGCATACGAGCAGTACTTC	CASSLGLAGAYEQYF
TRBJ2-7	NA	TRBV10-1	TRBD2	TGCGCCAGCAGTGAGTCGGGGGGGTACGAGCAGTACTTC	CASSESGGYEQYF
TRBJ1-1	NA	TRBV10-1	TRBD1	TGCGCCAGCCAGGACAGGGACACTGAAGCTTTCTTT	CASQDRDTEAFF
TRBJ2-4	NA	TRBV2	NA	TGTGCCAGCAGTACTCCTTCCCGAGTTCAGTACTTC	CASSTPSRVQYF
TRBJ1-2	NA	TRBV9	TRBD1	TGTGCCAGCAGCGCCTCGGGACAGCATGGCTACACCTTC	CASSASGQHGYTF
TRBJ2-1	NA	TRBV6-5	TRBD2	TGTGCCAGCAGAAGCGCAAGACTAGCGGCGCAGTTCTTC	CASRSARLAAQFF
TRBJ2-7	NA	TRBV7-2	NA	TGTGCCAGCAGCGCCCTCGACTACTCCTACGAGCAGTACTTC	CASSALDYSYEQYF
TRBJ2-7	NA	TRBV5-1	TRBD2	TGCGCCAGCAGCTTGGGAACTAGCGGCGCCTACGAGCAGTACTTC	CASSLGTSGAYEQYF
TRBJ2-7	few	TRBV27	TRBD2	TGTGCCAGCAGTCCCTCTAGCGGGATGGAGCAGTACTTC	CASSPSSGMEQYF
TRBJ2-5	few	TRBV5-1	NA	TGCGCCAGCAGCCCACCGGGACTGCAGCAAGAGACCCAGTACTTC	CASSPPGLQQETQYF
TRBJ1-2	NA	TRBV9	NA	TGTGCCAGCAGGGCAGGGGCGAACTATGGCTACACCTTC	CASRAGANYGYTF
TRBJ2-5	once	TRBV18	TRBD2	TGTGCCAGCTCACCGGGACTAGCGGGAGAGACCCAGTACTTC	CASSPGLAGETQYF
TRBJ2-1	NA	TRBV6-1	NA	TGTGCCAGCAGTCTGGACAACCGGGTAGGTGAGCAGTTCTTC	CASSLDNRVGEQFF
TRBJ1-2	NA	TRBV6-5	NA	TGTGCCAGCAGTTACTCGAGGCAACTTTCTAAGGATGGCTACACCTTC	CASSYSRQLSKDGYTF
TRBJ2-7	NA	TRBV9	NA	TGTGCCAGCAGCCTCTTCGAGACCCCAGGGCCCTACGAGCAGTACTTC	CASSLFETPGPYEQYF
TRBJ2-7	NA	TRBV7-7	NA	TGTGCTAGCAGCTTGGGGGAAGGAGGGGAGCAGTACTTC	CASSLGEGGEQYF